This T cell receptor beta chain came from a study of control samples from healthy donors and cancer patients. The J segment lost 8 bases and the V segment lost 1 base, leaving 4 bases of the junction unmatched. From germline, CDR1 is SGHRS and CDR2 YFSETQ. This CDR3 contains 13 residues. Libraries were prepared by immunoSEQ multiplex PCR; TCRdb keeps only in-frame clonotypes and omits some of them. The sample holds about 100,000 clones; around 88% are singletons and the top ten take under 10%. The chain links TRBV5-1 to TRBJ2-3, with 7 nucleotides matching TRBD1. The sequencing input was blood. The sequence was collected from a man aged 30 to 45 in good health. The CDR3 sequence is CASSLTGVTTQYF. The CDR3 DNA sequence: TGCGCCAGCAGCTTGACAGGGGTGACTACGCAGTATTTT.